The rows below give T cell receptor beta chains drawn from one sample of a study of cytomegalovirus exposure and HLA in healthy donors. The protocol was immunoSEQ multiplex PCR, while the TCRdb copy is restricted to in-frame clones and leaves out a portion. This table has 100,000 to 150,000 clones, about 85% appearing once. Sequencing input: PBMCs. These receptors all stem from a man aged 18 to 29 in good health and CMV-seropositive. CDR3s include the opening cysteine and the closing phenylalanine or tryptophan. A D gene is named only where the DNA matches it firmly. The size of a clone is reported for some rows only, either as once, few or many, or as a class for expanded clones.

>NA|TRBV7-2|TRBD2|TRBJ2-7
TGTGCCAGCAGCTTAGAATCCTCTAGCGGGAGTTACGAGCAGTACTTC
CASSLESSSGSYEQYF
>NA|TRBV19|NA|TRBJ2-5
TGTGCCAGTCGCCGTCGAGGCGGAGAAACCCAGTACTTC
CASRRRGGETQYF
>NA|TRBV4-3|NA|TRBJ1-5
TGCGCCAGCAGCCAAGATATCGGCGGTAGGAGCAATCAGCCCCAGCATTTT
CASSQDIGGRSNQPQHF
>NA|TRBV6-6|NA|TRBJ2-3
TGTGCCAGCAGTTACTCGCCTTGGGCTAACACAGATACGCAGTATTTT
CASSYSPWANTDTQYF
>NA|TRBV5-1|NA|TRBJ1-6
TGCGCCAGCTCGGGGGGGACGTCGTCGGGGTCACCCCTCCACTTT
CASSGGTSSGSPLHF
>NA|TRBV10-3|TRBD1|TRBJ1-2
TGTGCCATCAGTGAGCGGGACAGGGGGAGGGACTATGGCTACACCTTC
CAISERDRGRDYGYTF
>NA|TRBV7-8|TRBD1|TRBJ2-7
TGTGCCAGCAGCCGAACTACAGGGGCCAACGAGCAGTACTTC
CASSRTTGANEQYF
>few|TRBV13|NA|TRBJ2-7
TGTGCCAGCAGCTCGGGATTGGGTGAGCAGTACTTC
CASSSGLGEQYF
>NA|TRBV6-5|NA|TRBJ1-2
TGTGCCAGCAGTCTGCACAGAACCCAAAACTATGGCTACACCTTC
CASSLHRTQNYGYTF
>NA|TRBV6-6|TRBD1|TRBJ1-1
TGTGCCAGCAGGGGACAGGGGCGCGGCACTGAAGCTTTCTTT
CASRGQGRGTEAFF
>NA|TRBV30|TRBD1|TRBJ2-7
TGTGCCTGGGTTGACAGGGACGAGCAGTACTTC
CAWVDRDEQYF
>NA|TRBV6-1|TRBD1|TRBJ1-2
TGTGCCAGCAGTGTACCGACAGGGGAGGACTATGGCTACACCTTC
CASSVPTGEDYGYTF
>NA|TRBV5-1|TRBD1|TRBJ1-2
TGCGCCAGCAGCTCGGGACAGGTAGAAAATGGCTACACCTTC
CASSSGQVENGYTF
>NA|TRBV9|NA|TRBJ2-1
TGTGCCAGCAGCGTAGGAGGCACAAATGAGCAGTTCTTC
CASSVGGTNEQFF
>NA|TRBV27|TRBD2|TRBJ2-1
TGTGCCAGCAGTTTTCGAGCCGGGAGGGCCAATGAGCAGTTCTTC
CASSFRAGRANEQFF
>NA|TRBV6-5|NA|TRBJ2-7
TGTGCCAGCAGTTCCGGACAGAGCTCCTACGAGCAGTACTTC
CASSSGQSSYEQYF
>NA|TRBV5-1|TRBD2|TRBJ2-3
TGCGCCAGCAGCAGCGGACTAGCGGGGAGCACAGATACGCAGTATTTT
CASSSGLAGSTDTQYF
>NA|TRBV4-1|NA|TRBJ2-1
TGCGCCAGCAGCCAAGATCGGCGGGAGCAGTTCTTC
CASSQDRREQFF
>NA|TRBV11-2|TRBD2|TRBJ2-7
TGTGCCAGCAGCTCAGGGACTAGCGGGGGAACCTACGAGCAGTACTTC
CASSSGTSGGTYEQYF
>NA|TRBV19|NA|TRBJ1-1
TGTGCCAGTAGTATCCTTCGAAGGGGGTTGGAAGCTTTCTTT
CASSILRRGLEAFF
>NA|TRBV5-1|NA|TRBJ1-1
TGCGCCAGCAGCTTGGGCCCGGGCACTGAAGCTTTCTTT
CASSLGPGTEAFF
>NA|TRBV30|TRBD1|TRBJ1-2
TGTGCCTGGAGTGTCGGGACAGGGCCCTATGGCTACACCTTC
CAWSVGTGPYGYTF
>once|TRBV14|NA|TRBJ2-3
TGTGCCAGCAGCTACGGTTCGACAGCCTACACAGATACGCAGTATTTT
CASSYGSTAYTDTQYF
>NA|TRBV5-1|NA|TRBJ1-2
TGCGCCAGCAGCTTGTGGGGGGGGCAAGGCTATGGCTACACCTTC
CASSLWGGQGYGYTF
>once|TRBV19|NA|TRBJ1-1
TGTGCCAGTAGTACGACAGCCATGAACACTGAAGCTTTCTTT
CASSTTAMNTEAFF
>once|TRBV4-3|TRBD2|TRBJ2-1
TGCGCCAGCAGCCAAGATGAAGCAAAAATAGCGGGAGAGGGCTACAATGAGCAGTTCTTC
CASSQDEAKIAGEGYNEQFF
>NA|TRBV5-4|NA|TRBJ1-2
TGTGCCAGCAGTCTCGACGGGGGGCCCTATGGCTACACCTTC
CASSLDGGPYGYTF
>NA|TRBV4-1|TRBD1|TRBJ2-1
TGCGCCAGCAGCCAAGTTGAGGGACAGGCTTACAATGAGCAGTTCTTC
CASSQVEGQAYNEQFF
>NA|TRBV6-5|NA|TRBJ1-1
TGTGCCACCAGTTACATCGGACAGATGAACACTGAAGCTTTCTTT
CATSYIGQMNTEAFF
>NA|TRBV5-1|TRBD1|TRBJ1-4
TGCGCCAGCAGCCTTTCCGGACAGGAGGGAAAACTGTTTTTT
CASSLSGQEGKLFF
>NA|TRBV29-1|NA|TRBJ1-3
TGCAGCGTTCAGGACGGGAGCTCTGGAAACACCATATATTTT
CSVQDGSSGNTIYF
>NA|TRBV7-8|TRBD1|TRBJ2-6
TGTGCCAGCAGCTTAAGGGACAGGGACGCAGCTGGGGCCAACGTCCTGACTTTC
CASSLRDRDAAGANVLTF
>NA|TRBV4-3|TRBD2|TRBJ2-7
TGCGCCAGCAGCCGGCCGGGACTAGCGTGGGAGTACTTC
CASSRPGLAWEYF
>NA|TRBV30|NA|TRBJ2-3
TGTGCCTGGAGAACACAGGGCACAGATACGCAGTATTTT
CAWRTQGTDTQYF
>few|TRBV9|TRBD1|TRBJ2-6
TGTGCCAGTCGTACAGGGGGTGGGGCCAACGTCCTGACTTTC
CASRTGGGANVLTF
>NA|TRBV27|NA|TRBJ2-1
TGTGCCAGCAGTTTAGAGCGACCCAGCTCCTACAATGAGCAGTTCTTC
CASSLERPSSYNEQFF
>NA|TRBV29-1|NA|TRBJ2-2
TGCTCCGGCGGATCGAACACCGGGGAGCTGTTTTTT
CSGGSNTGELFF
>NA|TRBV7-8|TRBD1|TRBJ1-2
TGTGCCAGCAGCCCAAGGGGGGGGACAGGGTGGACCAACTATGGCTACACCTTC
CASSPRGGTGWTNYGYTF
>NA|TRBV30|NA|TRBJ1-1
TGTGCCTGGTTTGGGGGCGCGGACACTGAAGCTTTCTTT
CAWFGGADTEAFF
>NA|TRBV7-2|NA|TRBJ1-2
TGTGCCAGCAGCTTAGAGACAGCTAACTATGGCTACACCTTC
CASSLETANYGYTF
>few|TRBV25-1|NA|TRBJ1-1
TGTGCCAGCAGTGAATCCCGTCGGGGGGCGAACACTGAAGCTTTCTTT
CASSESRRGANTEAFF
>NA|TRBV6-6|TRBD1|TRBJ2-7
TGTGCCAGCAGTTATGGGACAGGGACCTACGAGCAGTACTTC
CASSYGTGTYEQYF
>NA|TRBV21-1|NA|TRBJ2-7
TGTGCCAGCAGCAGGCACAGCTCCTACGAGCAGTACTTC
CASSRHSSYEQYF
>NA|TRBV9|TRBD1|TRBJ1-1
TGTGCCAGCAGCCCCAGTAGGTTACAGGGGCTGAACACTGAAGCTTTCTTT
CASSPSRLQGLNTEAFF
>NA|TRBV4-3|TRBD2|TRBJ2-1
TGCGCCAGCAGCCAATTTCCCGGGACTAGCGGGAATGGCAATGAGCAGTTCTTC
CASSQFPGTSGNGNEQFF
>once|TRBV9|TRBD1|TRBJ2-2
TGTGCCAGCAGCGCGCCAAACACAGGGGGCCCGAACACCGGGGAGCTGTTTTTT
CASSAPNTGGPNTGELFF
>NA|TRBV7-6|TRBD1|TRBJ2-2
TGTGCCAGCAGCTTTACAGGGGGTTCCGGGGAGCTGTTTTTT
CASSFTGGSGELFF
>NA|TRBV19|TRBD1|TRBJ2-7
TGTGCCAGTTCCATAGTTCCCGGGACAGGGGACTACGAGCAGTACTTC
CASSIVPGTGDYEQYF
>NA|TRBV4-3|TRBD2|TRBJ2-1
TGCGCCAGCAGCCAAGAAGTAGCGGGCTCCTACAATGAGCAGTTCTTC
CASSQEVAGSYNEQFF
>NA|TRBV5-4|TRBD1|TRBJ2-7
TGTGCCAGCAGCTTGGGAGGGGGCTCGTCCTACGAGCAGTACTTC
CASSLGGGSSYEQYF
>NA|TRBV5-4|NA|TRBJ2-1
TGTGCCAGCAGCCCTAAGGACGGAGGCTCCTACAATGAGCAGTTCTTC
CASSPKDGGSYNEQFF
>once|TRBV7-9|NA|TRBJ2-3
TGTGCCAGCAGTTTACGGAGCGGGGACACATCCACAGATACGCAGTATTTT
CASSLRSGDTSTDTQYF
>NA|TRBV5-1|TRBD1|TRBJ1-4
TGCGCCAGCAGCTCGGCCGGGACAGGGCGTGAAAAACTGTTTTTT
CASSSAGTGREKLFF
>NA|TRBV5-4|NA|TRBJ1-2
TGTGCCAGCAGCTTGGGGGGGGAACCCCGCTATGGCTACACCTTC
CASSLGGEPRYGYTF
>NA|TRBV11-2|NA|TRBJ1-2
TGTGCCAGCAGCCAGACAGCCCCCAGGGGAAATGGCTACACCTTC
CASSQTAPRGNGYTF
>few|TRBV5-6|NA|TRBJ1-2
TGTGCCAGCAGCTCCCGGTGGGGGGGGCCCGGTGGCTACACCTTC
CASSSRWGGPGGYTF